What follows is one T cell receptor beta chain and its context. No antigen is known for it. The V end lost 6 bases, the J end lost 2 bases, and 19 bases lay between the germline ends. The CDR3 contains 16 residues. Germline CDR1 MNHNS, CDR2 SASEGT. These data come from a study of vaccination and CD4 T cells after COVID-19. On the study more broadly: Cells were stimulated with overlapping spike peptides from SARS-CoV-2, HCoV-NL63, HCoV-OC43 and HCoV-229E. Study observations and caveats: The study found that a median approximately 86% of reactive clones in convalescent patients appeared only post-vaccination.

An Oncomine TCR Beta short-read assay was used to sequence the DNA from cultured CD4+ T cells. MiXCR, run by TCRdb on the PCR reads, gives a single entry per CDR3 protein. The repertoire includes about 12,000 distinct CDR3 sequences, approximately 32% of them detected once, and approximately 33% sits in the top ten. Treatment defined: approximately nine-day PBMC culture with coronavirus spike peptide pools or control peptides (ViraFEST assay). Expansion of antigen-specific T cells with peptide pools by ViraFEST preceded sequencing of TCRs. Peptide pools at roughly 10 ug/ml stimulated about 1.8 million PBMCs per well with 10 IU/ml IL-2.

Source: CD4+ T cells from blood, cultured in vitro, taken before SARS-CoV-2 vaccination. The clonotype comes from a human donor who received a COVID-19 vaccine. The genes are TRBV6-1 and TRBJ1-1, with D possibly being TRBD1 (5 bases). The CDR3 sequence: CASRPGYQGINTEAFF. The CDR3 coding sequence is TGTGCCAGCAGACCAGGTTACCAGGGCATAAACACTGAAGCTTTCTTT.